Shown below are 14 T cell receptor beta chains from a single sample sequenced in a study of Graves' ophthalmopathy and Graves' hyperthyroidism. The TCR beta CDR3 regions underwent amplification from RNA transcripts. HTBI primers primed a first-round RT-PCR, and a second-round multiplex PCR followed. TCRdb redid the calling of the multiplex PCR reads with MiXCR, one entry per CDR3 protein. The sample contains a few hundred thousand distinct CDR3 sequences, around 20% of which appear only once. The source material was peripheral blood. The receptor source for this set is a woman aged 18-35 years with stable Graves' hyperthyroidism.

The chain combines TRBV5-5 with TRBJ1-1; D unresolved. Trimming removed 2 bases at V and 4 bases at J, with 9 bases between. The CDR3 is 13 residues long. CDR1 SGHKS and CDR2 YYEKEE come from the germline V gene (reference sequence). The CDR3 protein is CASSLRQVTEAFF. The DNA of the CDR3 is TGTGCCAGCAGCTTACGGCAGGTCACTGAAGCTTTCTTT.

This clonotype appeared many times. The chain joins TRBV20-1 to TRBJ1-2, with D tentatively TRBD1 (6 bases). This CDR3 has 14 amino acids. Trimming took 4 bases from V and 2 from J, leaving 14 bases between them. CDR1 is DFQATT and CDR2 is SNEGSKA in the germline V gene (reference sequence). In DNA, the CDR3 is TGCAGTGCTACGGACAGTTGGTCCAACTATGGCTACACCTTC. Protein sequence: CSATDSWSNYGYTF.

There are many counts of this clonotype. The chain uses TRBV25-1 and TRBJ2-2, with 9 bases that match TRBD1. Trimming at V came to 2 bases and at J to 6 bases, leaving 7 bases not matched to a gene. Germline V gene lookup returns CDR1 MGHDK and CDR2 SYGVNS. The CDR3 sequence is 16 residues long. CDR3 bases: TGTGCCAGCAGTGAAACCGGGACAGGGATAGCCGGGGAGCTGTTTTTT. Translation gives CASSETGTGIAGELFF.

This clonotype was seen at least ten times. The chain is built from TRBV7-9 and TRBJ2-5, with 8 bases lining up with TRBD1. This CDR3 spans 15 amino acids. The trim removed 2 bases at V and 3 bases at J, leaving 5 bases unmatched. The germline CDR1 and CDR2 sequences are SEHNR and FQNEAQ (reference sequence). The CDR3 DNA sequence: TGTGCCAGCAGCTTATTGGGACAGGCTGAAGAGACCCAGTACTTC. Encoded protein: CASSLLGQAEETQYF.

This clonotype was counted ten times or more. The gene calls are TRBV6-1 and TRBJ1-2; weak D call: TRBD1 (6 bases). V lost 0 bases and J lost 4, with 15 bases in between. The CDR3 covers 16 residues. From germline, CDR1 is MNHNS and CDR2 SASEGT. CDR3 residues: CASSEAGQGTTYGYTF. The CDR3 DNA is TGTGCCAGCAGTGAAGCGGGACAAGGGACTACCTATGGCTACACCTTC.

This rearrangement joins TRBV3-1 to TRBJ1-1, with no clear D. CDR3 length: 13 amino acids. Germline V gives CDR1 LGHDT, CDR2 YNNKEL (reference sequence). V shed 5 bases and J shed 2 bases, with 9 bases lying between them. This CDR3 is CASSSRTNTEAFF. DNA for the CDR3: TGTGCCAGCAGCTCTAGGACTAACACTGAAGCTTTCTTT.

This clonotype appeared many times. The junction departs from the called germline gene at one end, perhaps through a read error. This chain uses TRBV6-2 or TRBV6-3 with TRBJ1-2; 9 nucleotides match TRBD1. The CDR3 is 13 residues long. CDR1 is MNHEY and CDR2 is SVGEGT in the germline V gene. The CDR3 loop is CASGRTGDYGCTF. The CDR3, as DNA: TGTGCCAGCGGACGGACAGGGGACTATGGCTGCACCTTC.

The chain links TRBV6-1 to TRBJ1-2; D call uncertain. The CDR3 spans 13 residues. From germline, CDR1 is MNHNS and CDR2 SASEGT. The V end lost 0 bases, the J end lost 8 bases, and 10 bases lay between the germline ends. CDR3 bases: TGTGCCAGCAGTGAAGCGCGAAGGGAGGGCTACACCTTC. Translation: CASSEARREGYTF.

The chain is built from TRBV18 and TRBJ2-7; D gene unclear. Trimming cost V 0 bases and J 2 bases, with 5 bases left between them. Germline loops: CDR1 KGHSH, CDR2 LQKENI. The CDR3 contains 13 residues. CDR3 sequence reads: CASSPPVTYEQYF. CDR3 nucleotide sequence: TGTGCCAGCTCACCACCTGTCACCTACGAGCAGTACTTC. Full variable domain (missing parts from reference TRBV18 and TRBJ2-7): NAGVMQNPRHLVRRRGQEARLRCSPMKGHSHVYWYRQLPEEGLKFMVYLQKENIIDESGMPKERFSAEFPKEGPSILRIQQVVRGDSAAYFCASSPPVTYEQYFGPGTRLTVT.

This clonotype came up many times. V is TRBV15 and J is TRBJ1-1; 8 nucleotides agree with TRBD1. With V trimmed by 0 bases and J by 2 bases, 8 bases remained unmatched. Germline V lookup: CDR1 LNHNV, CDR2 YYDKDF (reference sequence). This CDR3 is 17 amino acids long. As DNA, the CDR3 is TGTGCCACCAGCAGAGATTACGTCGCAGGGGGCAACACTGAAGCTTTCTTT. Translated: CATSRDYVAGGNTEAFF.

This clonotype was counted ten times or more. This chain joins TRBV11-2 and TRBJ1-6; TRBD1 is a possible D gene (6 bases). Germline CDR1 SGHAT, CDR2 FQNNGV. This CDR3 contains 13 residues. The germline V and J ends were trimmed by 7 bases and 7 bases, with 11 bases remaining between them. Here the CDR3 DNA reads TGTGCCAGCACAGGGCAGGGGAATTCACCCCTCCACTTT. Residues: CASTGQGNSPLHF.

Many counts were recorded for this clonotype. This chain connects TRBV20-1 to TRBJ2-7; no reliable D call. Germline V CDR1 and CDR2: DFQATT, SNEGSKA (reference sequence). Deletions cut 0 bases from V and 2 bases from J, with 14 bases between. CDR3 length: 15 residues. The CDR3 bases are TGCAGTGCTAGAGATCCCGCAGGTTGGACCTACGAGCAGTACTTC. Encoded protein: CSARDPAGWTYEQYF.

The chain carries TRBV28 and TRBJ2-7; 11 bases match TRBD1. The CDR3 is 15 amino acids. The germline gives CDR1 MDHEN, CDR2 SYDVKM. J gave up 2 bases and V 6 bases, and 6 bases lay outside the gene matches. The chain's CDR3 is CASRRTGGRAYEQYF. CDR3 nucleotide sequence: TGTGCCAGCAGGCGGACAGGGGGCAGAGCCTACGAGCAGTACTTC.

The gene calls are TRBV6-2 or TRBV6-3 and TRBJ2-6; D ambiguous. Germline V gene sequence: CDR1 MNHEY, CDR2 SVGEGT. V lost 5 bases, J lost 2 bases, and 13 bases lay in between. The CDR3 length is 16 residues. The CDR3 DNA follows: TGTGCCAGCAGTCTCAAACGGACCGCTGGGGCCAACGTCCTGACTTTC. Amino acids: CASSLKRTAGANVLTF.